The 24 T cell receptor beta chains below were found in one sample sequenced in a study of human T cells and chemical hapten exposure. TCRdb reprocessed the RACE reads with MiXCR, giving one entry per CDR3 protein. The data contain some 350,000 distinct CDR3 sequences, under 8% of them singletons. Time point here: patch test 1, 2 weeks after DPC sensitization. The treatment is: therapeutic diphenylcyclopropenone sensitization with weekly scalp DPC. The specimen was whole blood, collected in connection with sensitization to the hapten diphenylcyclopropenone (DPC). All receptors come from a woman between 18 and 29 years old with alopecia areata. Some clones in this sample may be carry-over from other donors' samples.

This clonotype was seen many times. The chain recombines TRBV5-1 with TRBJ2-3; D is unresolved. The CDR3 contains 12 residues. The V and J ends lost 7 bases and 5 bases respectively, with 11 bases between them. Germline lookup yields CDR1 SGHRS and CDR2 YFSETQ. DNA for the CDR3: TGCGCCAGCCCGCTGCCGGAAGATACGCAGTATTTT. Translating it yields CASPLPEDTQYF.

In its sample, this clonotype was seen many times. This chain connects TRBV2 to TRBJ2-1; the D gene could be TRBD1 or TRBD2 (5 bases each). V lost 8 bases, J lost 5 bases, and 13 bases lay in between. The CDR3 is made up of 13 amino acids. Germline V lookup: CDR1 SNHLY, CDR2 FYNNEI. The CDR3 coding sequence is TGTGCCAGCGCCGGGGCTTTCGACAATGAGCAGTTCTTC. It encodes CASAGAFDNEQFF.

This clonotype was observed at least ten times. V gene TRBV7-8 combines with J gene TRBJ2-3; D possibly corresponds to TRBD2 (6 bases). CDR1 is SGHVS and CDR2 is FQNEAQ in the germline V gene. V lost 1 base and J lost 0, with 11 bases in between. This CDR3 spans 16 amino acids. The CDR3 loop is CASSLGRGSSTDTQYF. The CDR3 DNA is TGTGCCAGCAGCTTAGGTCGGGGGTCTAGCACAGATACGCAGTATTTT.

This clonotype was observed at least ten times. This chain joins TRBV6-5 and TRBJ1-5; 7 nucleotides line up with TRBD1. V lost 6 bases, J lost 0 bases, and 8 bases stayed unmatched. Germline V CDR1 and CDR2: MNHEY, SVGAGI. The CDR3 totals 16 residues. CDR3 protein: CASSRGTAISNQPQHF. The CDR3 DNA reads TGTGCCAGCAGCCGCGGGACAGCCATTAGCAATCAGCCCCAGCATTTT.

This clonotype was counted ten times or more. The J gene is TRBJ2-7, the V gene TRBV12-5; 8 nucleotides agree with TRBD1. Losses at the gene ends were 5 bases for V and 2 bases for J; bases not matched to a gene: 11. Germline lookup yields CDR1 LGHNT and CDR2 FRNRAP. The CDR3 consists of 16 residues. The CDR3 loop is CASGPIYRDRPYEQYF. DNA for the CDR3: TGTGCTAGTGGTCCCATTTACCGGGACAGGCCCTACGAGCAGTACTTC.

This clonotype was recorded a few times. The CDR3 DNA follows: TGCAGTGCTAGCGGAACAGGGGTGGGCGGCACTGAAGCTTTCTTT. Translation: CSASGTGVGGTEAFF. This chain uses TRBV20-1 with TRBJ1-1, with TRBD1 identical over 7 bases. The V segment lost 3 bases and the J segment 4 bases; nucleotides outside the gene matches: 11. Germline loops: CDR1 DFQATT, CDR2 SNEGSKA (reference sequence). The length of the CDR3 is 15 residues.

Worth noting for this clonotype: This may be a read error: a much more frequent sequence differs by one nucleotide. The CDR3 loop is CASSLKVRDSLTF. DNA for the CDR3: TGTGCCAGCAGCTTAAAAGTCCGGGACAGTCTTACGTTC. The J gene is TRBJ2-1, the V gene TRBV7-3; 7 positions match TRBD1. The CDR3 contains 13 residues. CDR1 is SGHTA and CDR2 is FQGTGA in the germline V gene.

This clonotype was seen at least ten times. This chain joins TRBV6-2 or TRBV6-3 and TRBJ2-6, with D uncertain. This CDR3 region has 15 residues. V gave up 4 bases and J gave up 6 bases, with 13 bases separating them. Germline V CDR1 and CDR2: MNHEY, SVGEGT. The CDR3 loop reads CASSLTGPVANVLTF. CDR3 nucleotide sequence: TGTGCCAGCAGTTTAACCGGGCCCGTGGCCAACGTCCTGACTTTC.

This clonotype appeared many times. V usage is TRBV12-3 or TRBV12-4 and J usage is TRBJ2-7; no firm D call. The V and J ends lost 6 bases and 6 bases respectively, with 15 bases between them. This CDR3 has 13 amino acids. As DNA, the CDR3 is TGTGCCAGCAGGCTAGGAGAAGTAGGCGAGCAGTACTTC. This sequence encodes CASRLGEVGEQYF.

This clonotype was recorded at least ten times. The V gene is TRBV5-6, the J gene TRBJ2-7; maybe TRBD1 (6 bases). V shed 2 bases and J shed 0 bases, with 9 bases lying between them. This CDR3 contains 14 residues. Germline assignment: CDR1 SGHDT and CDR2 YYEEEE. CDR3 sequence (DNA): TGTGCCAGCAGCTTACAGGGCCTCTCCTACGAGCAGTACTTC. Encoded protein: CASSLQGLSYEQYF.

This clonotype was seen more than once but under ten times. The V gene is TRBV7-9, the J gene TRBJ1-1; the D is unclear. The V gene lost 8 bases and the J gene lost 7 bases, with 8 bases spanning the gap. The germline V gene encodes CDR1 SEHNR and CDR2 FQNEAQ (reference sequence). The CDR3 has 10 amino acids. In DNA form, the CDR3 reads TGTGCCAGCCATAGGGATGAAGCTTTCTTT. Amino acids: CASHRDEAFF.

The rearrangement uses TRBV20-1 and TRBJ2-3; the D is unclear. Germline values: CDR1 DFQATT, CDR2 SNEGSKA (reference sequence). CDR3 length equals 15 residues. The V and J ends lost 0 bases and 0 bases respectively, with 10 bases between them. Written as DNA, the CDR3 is TGCAGTGCTAGAGATTTGACGGTTAGCACAGATACGCAGTATTTT. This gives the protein CSARDLTVSTDTQYF.

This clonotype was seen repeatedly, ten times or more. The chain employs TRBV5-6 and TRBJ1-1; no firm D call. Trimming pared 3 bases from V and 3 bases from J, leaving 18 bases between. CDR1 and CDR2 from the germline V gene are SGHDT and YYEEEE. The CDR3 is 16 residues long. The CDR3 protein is CASSSLERGGDTEAFF. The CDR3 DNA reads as TGTGCCAGCAGCTCCCTGGAGCGGGGAGGTGACACTGAAGCTTTCTTT.

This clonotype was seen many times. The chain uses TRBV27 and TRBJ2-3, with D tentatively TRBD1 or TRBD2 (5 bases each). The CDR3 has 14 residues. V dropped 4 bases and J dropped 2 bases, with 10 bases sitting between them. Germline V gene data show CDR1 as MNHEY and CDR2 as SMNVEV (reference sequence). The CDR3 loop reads CASSSGAITDTQYF. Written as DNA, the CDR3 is TGTGCCAGCAGTTCCGGGGCTATCACAGATACGCAGTATTTT.

The CDR3 coding sequence is TGTGCCAGCTCACCGAGGGACGGGTCGAATTCACCCCTCCACTTT. Encoded protein: CASSPRDGSNSPLHF. The chain employs TRBV18 and TRBJ1-6; D might be TRBD1 (5 bases). Looked up from germline, CDR1 is KGHSH and CDR2 is LQKENI. V dropped 3 bases and J dropped 7 bases, with 13 bases sitting between them. This CDR3 is built from 15 residues.

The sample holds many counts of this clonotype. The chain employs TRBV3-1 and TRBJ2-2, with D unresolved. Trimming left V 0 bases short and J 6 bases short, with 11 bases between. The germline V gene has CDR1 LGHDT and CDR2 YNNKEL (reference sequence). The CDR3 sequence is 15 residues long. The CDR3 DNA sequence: TGTGCCAGCAGCCAAGACGTCGCAGGTGCCGGGGAGCTGTTTTTT. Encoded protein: CASSQDVAGAGELFF.

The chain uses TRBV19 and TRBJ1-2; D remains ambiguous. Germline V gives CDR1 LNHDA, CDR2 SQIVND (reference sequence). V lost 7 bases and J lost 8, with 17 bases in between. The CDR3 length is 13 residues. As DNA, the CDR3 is TGTGCCAGTATAGTCGGATCCGGACGAGGCTACACCTTC. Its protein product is CASIVGSGRGYTF.

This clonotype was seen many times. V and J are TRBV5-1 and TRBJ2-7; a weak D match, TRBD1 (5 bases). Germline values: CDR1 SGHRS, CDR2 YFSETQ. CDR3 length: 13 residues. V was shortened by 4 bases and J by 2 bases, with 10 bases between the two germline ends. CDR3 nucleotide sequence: TGCGCCAGCAGCAGGCAGGGTACCTACGAGCAGTACTTC. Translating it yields CASSRQGTYEQYF.

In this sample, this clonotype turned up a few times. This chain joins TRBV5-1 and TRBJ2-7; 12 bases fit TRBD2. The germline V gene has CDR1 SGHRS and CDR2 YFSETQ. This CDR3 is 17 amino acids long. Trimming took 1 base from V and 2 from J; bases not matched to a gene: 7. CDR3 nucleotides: TGCGCCAGCAGCTTGCTCCGGACTAGCGGGGTAGCCTACGAGCAGTACTTC. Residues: CASSLLRTSGVAYEQYF.

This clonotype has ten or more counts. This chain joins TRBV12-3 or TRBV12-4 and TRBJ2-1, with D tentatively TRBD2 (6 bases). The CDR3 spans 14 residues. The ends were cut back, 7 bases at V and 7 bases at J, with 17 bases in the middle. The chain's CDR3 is CASMLWRAGNEQFF. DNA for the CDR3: TGTGCCAGCATGCTTTGGAGGGCCGGAAATGAGCAGTTCTTC.

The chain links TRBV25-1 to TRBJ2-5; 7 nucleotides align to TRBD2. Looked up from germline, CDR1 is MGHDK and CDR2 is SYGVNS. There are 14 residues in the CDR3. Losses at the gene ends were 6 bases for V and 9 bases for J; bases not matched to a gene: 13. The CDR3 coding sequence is TGTGCCAGCAGCCTCCCGGGACCCCGGGGGGCCCAGTACTTC. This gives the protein CASSLPGPRGAQYF.

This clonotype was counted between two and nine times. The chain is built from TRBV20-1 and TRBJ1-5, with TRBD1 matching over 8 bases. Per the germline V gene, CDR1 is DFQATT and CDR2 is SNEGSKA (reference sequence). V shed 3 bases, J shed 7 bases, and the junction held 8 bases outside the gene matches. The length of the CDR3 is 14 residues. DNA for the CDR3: TGCAGTGCTAGCGGAGACAGGGGTTGGCAGCCCCAGCATTTT. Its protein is CSASGDRGWQPQHF.

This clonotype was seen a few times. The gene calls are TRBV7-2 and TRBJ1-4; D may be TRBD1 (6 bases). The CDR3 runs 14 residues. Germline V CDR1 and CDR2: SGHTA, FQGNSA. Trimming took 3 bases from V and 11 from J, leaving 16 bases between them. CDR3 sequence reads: CASSLDSRIGKLFF. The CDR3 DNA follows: TGTGCCAGCAGCTTGGACAGCCGGATCGGGAAACTGTTTTTT.

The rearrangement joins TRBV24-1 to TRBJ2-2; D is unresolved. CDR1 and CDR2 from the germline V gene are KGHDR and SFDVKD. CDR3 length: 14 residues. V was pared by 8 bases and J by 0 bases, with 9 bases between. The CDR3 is CATTSRANTGELFF. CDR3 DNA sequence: TGTGCCACCACATCAAGGGCGAACACCGGGGAGCTGTTTTTT.